The text below deals with one T cell receptor beta chain. The sample belongs to a study of early T cells in non-severe SARS-CoV-2 infection. Germline V gene lookup returns CDR1 SQVTM and CDR2 ANQGSEA. The J segment lost 0 bases and the V segment lost 3 bases, leaving 7 bases of the junction unmatched. The CDR3 length is 15 residues. Individual cDNA molecules carried attached unique molecular identifiers. MiXCR was run by TCRdb on the 5' RACE reads, yielding one entry per CDR3 protein. The table shows approximately 50,000 distinct CDR3 sequences, with about 10% occurring only once. This chain links TRBV29-1 with TRBJ2-7; TRBD1 matches 8 bases. The TCR originated in an adult who was a healthcare worker with PCR-confirmed SARS-CoV-2 infection or an uninfected control (not recorded which). The sample consisted of whole blood. The CDR3 loop reads CSVEDRDRSSYEQYF. For the CDR3, the DNA is TGCAGCGTTGAGGACCGGGACAGGAGCTCCTACGAGCAGTACTTC.